This T cell receptor beta chain comes out of a study of early T cells in non-severe SARS-CoV-2 infection. Study in general: Bulk RNA taken from unsorted whole blood was sequenced, leaving chains unpaired.

Germline CDR1 reads SGHAT; CDR2 reads FQNNGV. V gave up 5 bases and J gave up 9 bases; unmatched junction bases: 6. This CDR3 spans 13 amino acids. This clonotype was counted ten times or more. Attachment of unique molecular identifiers was made to individual cDNA molecules. A single record per CDR3 protein comes from TCRdb applying MiXCR to the 5' RACE reads. The table lists about 30,000 distinct CDR3 sequences, approximately 5.2% of them singletons, with 3.5% in the top ten. J is TRBJ2-1 and V is TRBV11-2, with 8 bases fitting TRBD1. Sequenced material: whole blood. The sequence was obtained from an adult who was a healthcare worker with PCR-confirmed SARS-CoV-2 infection or an uninfected control (not recorded which). For the CDR3, the DNA is TGTGCCAGCAGCAGGACAGGGATTAGTGAGCAGTTCTTC. This gives the protein CASSRTGISEQFF.